The next 10 T cell receptor beta chains were all read from a single sample in a study of blood T cell repertoires in COVID-19. Some clones are missing from TCRdb's copy, which holds only in-frame ones; the method was immunoSEQ multiplex PCR. The data contain 150,000 to 180,000 clones, 75% to 95% of them singletons. The source material was peripheral blood. The receptor set was obtained from a man between 50 and 59 years old with acute or convalescent COVID-19.

The J gene is TRBJ1-4, the V gene TRBV4-1, with 7 bases matching TRBD1. V gave up 4 bases and J gave up 2 bases; unmatched junction bases: 16. CDR3 length: 19 amino acids. CDR1 is MGHRA, CDR2 YSYEKL, per germline. In DNA, the CDR3 is TGCGCCAGCAGCCGGAAGCTACAGGGGTTATCAGCGACTAATGAAAAACTGTTTTTT. As protein: CASSRKLQGLSATNEKLFF.

In this sample, this clone turned up once. This rearrangement joins TRBV5-6 to TRBJ2-7; no firm D call. Per germline, CDR1 SGHDT and CDR2 YYEEEE. The V end was cut by 4 bases, the J end by 7 bases, with 15 bases between. CDR3 length equals 13 residues. Written as DNA, the CDR3 is TGTGCCAGCAGCCTAGGCGCACGGCGGGAGCAGTACTTC. This encodes CASSLGARREQYF.

The chain couples TRBV18 to TRBJ2-1; 8 bases fit TRBD2. The CDR3 has 16 residues. V dropped 0 bases and J dropped 10; count of bases not matched to a gene: 11. Germline CDR1 and CDR2: KGHSH and LQKENI. DNA of the CDR3: TGTGCCAGCTCACCACCTACGATAGCGGGAAGGGGCGAGCAGTTCTTC. Encoded protein: CASSPPTIAGRGEQFF.

The genes are TRBV7-2 and TRBJ2-1; 9 nucleotides agree with TRBD1. Germline V lookup: CDR1 SGHTA, CDR2 FQGNSA. V lost 2 bases, J lost 4 bases, and 6 bases stayed unmatched. This CDR3 comprises 16 residues. The CDR3 sequence is CASSLWRDRAYNEQFF. The CDR3 DNA is TGTGCCAGCAGCTTATGGAGGGACAGGGCTTACAATGAGCAGTTCTTC.

The V gene is TRBV5-8, the J gene TRBJ2-5; 7 bases are a match to TRBD1. The V gene's germline CDR1 is SGHTS and CDR2 YDEGEE. The junction had 12 bases not matched to a gene; V was cut back by 5 bases and J by 5 bases. This CDR3 contains 15 residues. DNA for the CDR3: TGTGCCAGCAGTCGACAGGGTCTGGGGCTGGAGACCCAGTACTTC. Protein product: CASSRQGLGLETQYF.

This chain joins TRBV6-5 and TRBJ1-1; D not resolved. Germline lookup yields CDR1 MNHEY and CDR2 SVGAGI. The CDR3 runs 15 residues. Trimming stripped 0 bases from V and 2 bases from J, with 10 bases between. The CDR3 is CASSYSSQVNTEAFF. The CDR3 region has the DNA TGTGCCAGCAGTTACTCGAGCCAGGTTAACACTGAAGCTTTCTTT.

The chain employs TRBV18 and TRBJ1-4; no clear D gene. Germline V lookup: CDR1 KGHSH, CDR2 LQKENI. The CDR3 covers 16 residues. Trimming cost V 1 base and J 0 bases, with 9 bases left between them. CDR3: CASSPLAQATNEKLFF. CDR3 DNA: TGTGCCAGCTCACCACTGGCTCAAGCAACTAATGAAAAACTGTTTTTT.

V is TRBV28 and J is TRBJ2-3; 7 positions match TRBD2. The CDR3 has 16 amino acids. In germline, CDR1 is MDHEN, CDR2 SYDVKM. The ends lost 4 bases at V and 4 bases at J; junction bases unmatched: 11. The CDR3 DNA follows: TGTGCCAGCAGTTCCCGGACTAGATCCACGGCAGATACGCAGTATTTT. Its translation: CASSSRTRSTADTQYF.

The sample holds one count of this clone. The chain couples TRBV19 to TRBJ2-2; the match to TRBD1 covers 9 bases. The CDR3 sequence is 15 residues long. V gave up 7 bases and J gave up 6 bases; unmatched junction bases: 9. Per germline, CDR1 LNHDA and CDR2 SQIVND (reference sequence). Here the CDR3 DNA reads TGTGCCAGTAAACCGGGACAGGGTTTCCCCGGGGAGCTGTTTTTT. It yields the protein CASKPGQGFPGELFF.

The V and J genes are TRBV19 and TRBJ2-5; 8 nucleotides align to TRBD2. Per germline, CDR1 LNHDA and CDR2 SQIVND (reference sequence). The CDR3 loop spans 14 amino acids. Trimming removed 4 bases from V and 5 bases from J; junction bases left unmatched: 6. CDR3 coding DNA: TGTGCCAGTAGTACTTCCACTAGCGGCGAGACCCAGTACTTC. Translation gives CASSTSTSGETQYF.